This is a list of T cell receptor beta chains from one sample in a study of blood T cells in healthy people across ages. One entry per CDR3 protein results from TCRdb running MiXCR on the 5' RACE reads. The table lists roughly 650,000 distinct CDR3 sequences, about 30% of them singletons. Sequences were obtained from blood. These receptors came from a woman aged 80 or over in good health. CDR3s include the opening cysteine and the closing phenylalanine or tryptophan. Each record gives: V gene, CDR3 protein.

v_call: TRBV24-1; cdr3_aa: CATSDSTGTGCYEQYF
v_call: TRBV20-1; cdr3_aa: CSTNDPASTDTQYF
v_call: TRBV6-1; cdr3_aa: CASSWGGAGEQFF
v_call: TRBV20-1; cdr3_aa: CSARVPGEGTEAFF
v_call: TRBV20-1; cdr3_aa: CSARGQEPYSNQPQHF
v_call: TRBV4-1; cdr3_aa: CASSQEWSPYGYTF
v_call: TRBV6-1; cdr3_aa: CASTRSADTQYF
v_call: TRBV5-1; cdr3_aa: CASSLVAGLISYEQYF
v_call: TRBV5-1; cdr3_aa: CASTPTMDRAGEQYF
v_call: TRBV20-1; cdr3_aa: CSAKRQGANEKLFF